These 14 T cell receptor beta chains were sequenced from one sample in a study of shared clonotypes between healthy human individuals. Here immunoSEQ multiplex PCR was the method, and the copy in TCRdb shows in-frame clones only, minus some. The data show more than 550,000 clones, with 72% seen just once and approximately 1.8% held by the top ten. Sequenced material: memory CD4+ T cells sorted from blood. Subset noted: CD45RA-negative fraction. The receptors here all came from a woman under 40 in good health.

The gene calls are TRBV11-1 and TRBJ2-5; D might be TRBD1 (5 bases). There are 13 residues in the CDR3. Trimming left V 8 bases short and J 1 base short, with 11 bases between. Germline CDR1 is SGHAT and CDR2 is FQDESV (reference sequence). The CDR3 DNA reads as TGTGCCAGCCGCAGGGTTGGCCAAGAGACCCAGTACTTC. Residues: CASRRVGQETQYF. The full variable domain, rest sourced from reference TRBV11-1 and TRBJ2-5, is EAEVAQSPRYKITEKSQAVAFWCDPISGHATLYWYRQILGQGPELLVQFQDESVVDDSQLPKDRFSAERLKGVDSTLKIQPAELGDSAMYLCASRRVGQETQYFGPGTRLLVL.

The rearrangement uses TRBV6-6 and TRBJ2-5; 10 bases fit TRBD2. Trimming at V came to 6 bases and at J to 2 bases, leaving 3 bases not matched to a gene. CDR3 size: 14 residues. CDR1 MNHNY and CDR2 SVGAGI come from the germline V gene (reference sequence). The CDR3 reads CASRPTSGQETQYF. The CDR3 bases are TGTGCCAGCAGGCCGACTAGCGGGCAAGAGACCCAGTACTTC.

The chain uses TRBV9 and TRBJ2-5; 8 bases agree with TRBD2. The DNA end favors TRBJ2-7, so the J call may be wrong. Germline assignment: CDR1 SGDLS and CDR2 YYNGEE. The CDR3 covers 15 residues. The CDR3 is CASSVDGTSSYEQYF. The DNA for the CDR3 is TGTGCCAGCAGCGTAGATGGGACTAGCTCCTACGAGCAGTACTTC.

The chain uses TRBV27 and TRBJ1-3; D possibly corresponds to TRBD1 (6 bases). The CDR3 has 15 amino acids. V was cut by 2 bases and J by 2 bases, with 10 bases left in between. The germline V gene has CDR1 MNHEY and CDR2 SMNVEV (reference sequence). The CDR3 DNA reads TGTGCCAGCAGTTTAAGTGGGGGCACTGGAAACACCATATATTTT. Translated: CASSLSGGTGNTIYF.

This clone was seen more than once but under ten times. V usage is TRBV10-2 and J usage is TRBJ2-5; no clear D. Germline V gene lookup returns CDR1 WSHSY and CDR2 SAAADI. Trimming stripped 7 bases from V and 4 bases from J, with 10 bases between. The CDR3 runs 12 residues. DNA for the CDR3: TGCGCCAGCAAAGTCGACTCAGAGACCCAGTACTTC. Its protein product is CASKVDSETQYF.

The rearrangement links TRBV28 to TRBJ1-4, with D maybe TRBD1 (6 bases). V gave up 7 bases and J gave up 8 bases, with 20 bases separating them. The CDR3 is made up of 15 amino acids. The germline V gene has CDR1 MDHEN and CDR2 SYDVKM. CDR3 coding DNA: TGTGCCAGCACCTCTCTGGGACACAACGGGGAAAAACTGTTTTTT. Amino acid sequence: CASTSLGHNGEKLFF.

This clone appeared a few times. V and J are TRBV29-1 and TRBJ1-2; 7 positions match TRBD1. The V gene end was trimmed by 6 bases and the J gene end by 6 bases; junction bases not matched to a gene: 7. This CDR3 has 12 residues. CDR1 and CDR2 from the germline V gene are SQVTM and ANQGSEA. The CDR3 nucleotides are TGCAGCGTCGCAGGGACAGTGAATGGCTACACCTTC. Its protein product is CSVAGTVNGYTF.

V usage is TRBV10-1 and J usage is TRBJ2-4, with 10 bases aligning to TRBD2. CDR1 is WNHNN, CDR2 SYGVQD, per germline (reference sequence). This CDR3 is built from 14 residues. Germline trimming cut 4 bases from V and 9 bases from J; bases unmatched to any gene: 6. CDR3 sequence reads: CASSGLAGVGIQYF. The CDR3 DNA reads TGCGCCAGCAGTGGGCTAGCGGGAGTCGGCATTCAGTACTTC.

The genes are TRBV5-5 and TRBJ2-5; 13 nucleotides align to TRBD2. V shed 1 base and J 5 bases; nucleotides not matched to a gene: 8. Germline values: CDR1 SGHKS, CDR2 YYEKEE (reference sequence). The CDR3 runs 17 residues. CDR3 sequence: CASSLLTTSGRGETQYF. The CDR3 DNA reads TGTGCCAGCAGCTTGCTTACAACTAGCGGGAGGGGGGAGACCCAGTACTTC.

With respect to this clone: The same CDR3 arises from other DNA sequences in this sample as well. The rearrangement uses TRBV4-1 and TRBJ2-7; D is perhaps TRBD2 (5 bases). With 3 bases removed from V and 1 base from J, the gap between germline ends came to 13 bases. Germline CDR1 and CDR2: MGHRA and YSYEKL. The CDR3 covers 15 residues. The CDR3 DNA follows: TGCGCCAGCAGCCAGGCGAGCGGCCAGTCCTACGAGCAGTACTTC. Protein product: CASSQASGQSYEQYF.

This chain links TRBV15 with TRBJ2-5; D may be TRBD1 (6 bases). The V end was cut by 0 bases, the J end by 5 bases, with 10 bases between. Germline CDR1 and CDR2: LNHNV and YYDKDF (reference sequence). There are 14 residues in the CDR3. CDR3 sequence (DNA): TGTGCCACCAGCAGAGACTGGGGGCTGGAGACCCAGTACTTC. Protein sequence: CATSRDWGLETQYF.

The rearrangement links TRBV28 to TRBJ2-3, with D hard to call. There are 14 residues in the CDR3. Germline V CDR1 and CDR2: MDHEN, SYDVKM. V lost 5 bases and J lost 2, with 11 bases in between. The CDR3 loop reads CASSGDLTTDTQYF. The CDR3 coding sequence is TGTGCCAGCAGTGGCGACCTCACCACAGATACGCAGTATTTT.

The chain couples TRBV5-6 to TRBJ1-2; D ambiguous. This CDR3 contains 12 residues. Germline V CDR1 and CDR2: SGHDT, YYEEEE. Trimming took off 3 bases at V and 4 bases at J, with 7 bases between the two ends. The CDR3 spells CASSSFGYGYTF. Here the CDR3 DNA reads TGTGCCAGCAGCTCTTTCGGCTATGGCTACACCTTC.

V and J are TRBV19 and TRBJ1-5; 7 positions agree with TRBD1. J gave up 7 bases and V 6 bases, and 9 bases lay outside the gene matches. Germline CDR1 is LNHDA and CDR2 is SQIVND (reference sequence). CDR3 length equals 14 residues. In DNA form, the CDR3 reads TGTGCCAGTAGACGAGAACAGGGGCCGCAGCCCCAGCATTTT. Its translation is CASRREQGPQPQHF.